This TCR beta chain was obtained from a study of shared clonotypes between healthy human individuals. Between the trimmed V and J ends, which lost 1 base and 6 bases, there was a span of 10 bases. This CDR3 has 14 amino acids. Germline CDR1 reads MNHEY; CDR2 reads SMNVEV (reference sequence). Sequencing used immunoSEQ multiplex PCR; TCRdb keeps in-frame clones, though not all of them. The data contain about 2.1 million clones, under 95% of them singletons. Terminally differentiated effector memory CD45RA+ cells were excluded from the naive CD8 cells, which were CD45RO-negative and positively selected for CCR7.

This TCR was recovered from a man aged 18 to 35 in good health. Some clones in this sample may be carry-over from other donors' samples. Sequences were obtained from naive CD8+ T cells from PBMCs. The chain carries TRBV27 and TRBJ1-5; D not resolved. The CDR3 DNA is TGTGCCAGCAGTTTATATCCGGCGGGTCAGCCCCAGCATTTT. It translates to CASSLYPAGQPQHF.